This T cell receptor (beta chain) emerged from a study of early T cells in non-severe SARS-CoV-2 infection. The V gene's germline CDR1 is MNHEY and CDR2 SVGAGI. Trimming removed 0 bases from V and 3 bases from J, with 9 bases in between. This CDR3 is built from 14 residues. TCRdb independently ran MiXCR on the 5' RACE reads; one entry per CDR3 protein. Among more than 65,000 distinct CDR3 sequences listed, around 13% were seen once. This clonotype was seen a few times. The V gene is TRBV6-5, the J gene TRBJ2-7; no clear D. This clonotype originated in an adult who was a healthcare worker with PCR-confirmed SARS-CoV-2 infection or an uninfected control (not recorded which). Sequenced sample: whole blood. The CDR3 nucleotides are TGTGCCAGCAGTTACTCGAATAGGGTCTACGAGCAGTACTTC. Translation gives CASSYSNRVYEQYF.